The rows below give T cell receptor beta chains drawn from one sample of a study of vaccination effects on CD4 cells after COVID-19. For these receptors, no antigen is known. Sequencing was performed with immunoSEQ multiplex PCR; in TCRdb, only in-frame clones are kept and a portion is missing. The data contain about 59,000 clones, just under 80% of them singletons. This material consisted of CD4+ T cells from PBMCs cultured with HCoV-OC43 spike peptides, taken after COVID-19 vaccination. All receptors derive from a human donor who received a COVID-19 vaccine. The CDR3 runs from the conserved cysteine through the conserved F or W. D genes are given only for firm matches. Not all rows give a size; the values are once, few, many and, for expanded clones, a class.

v_call	d_call	j_call	clone_size	cdr3_aa	cdr3_nt
TRBV2	NA	TRBJ1-1	NA	CASSGQYTEAFF	TGTGCCAGCAGTGGACAGTACACTGAAGCTTTCTTT
TRBV9	NA	TRBJ1-5	few	CASSGKGQGKFGQHAF	TGTGCCAGCAGCGGAAAGGGGCAGGGGAAGTTCGGACAGCATGCTTTT
TRBV24-1	NA	TRBJ2-2	NA	CATSPGQGYTGELFF	TGTGCCACCTCTCCCGGGCAGGGGTACACCGGGGAGCTGTTTTTT
TRBV14	TRBD1	TRBJ1-5	NA	CASSPGGNWNQPQHF	TGTGCCAGCAGCCCAGGGGGCAATTGGAATCAGCCCCAGCATTTT
TRBV6-1	NA	TRBJ2-5	NA	CASSEIWTDKETQYF	TGTGCCAGCAGTGAAATCTGGACAGACAAAGAGACCCAGTACTTC
TRBV5-1	NA	TRBJ1-2	NA	CASSLNPGSYGYTF	TGCGCCAGCAGCTTGAACCCAGGGAGCTATGGCTACACCTTC
TRBV7-3	TRBD2	TRBJ2-1	NA	CASSSLAGGYEQFF	TGTGCCAGCAGCTCTCTAGCGGGGGGTTATGAGCAGTTCTTC
TRBV7-2	NA	TRBJ1-6	NA	CASSQGTRYNSPLHF	TGTGCCAGCAGCCAGGGCACGCGATATAATTCACCCCTCCACTTT
TRBV6-5	NA	TRBJ1-1	NA	CASSFTYNTEAFF	TGTGCCAGCAGTTTCACTTATAACACTGAAGCTTTCTTT
TRBV18	NA	TRBJ2-1	NA	CASSPQGGLSSYNEQFF	TGTGCCAGCTCACCGCAGGGGGGCCTTAGCTCCTACAATGAGCAGTTCTTC
TRBV28	NA	TRBJ1-3	NA	CASSSGGVSGNTIYF	TGTGCCAGCAGTTCAGGAGGGGTTTCTGGAAACACCATATATTTT
TRBV5-6	TRBD1	TRBJ1-6	NA	CASSPYGTGGRSPLHF	TGTGCCAGCAGCCCTTACGGGACAGGGGGTCGTTCACCCCTCCACTTT
TRBV24-1	NA	TRBJ2-5	NA	CATSSPGAGKTQYF	TGTGCCACCAGTTCCCCGGGGGCGGGGAAGACCCAGTACTTC
TRBV18	NA	TRBJ1-2	once	CASSRGPGEGYTF	TGTGCCAGCTCCCGAGGACCCGGCGAGGGCTACACCTTC
TRBV4-2	NA	TRBJ1-3	few	CASSQEAGTFGNTIYF	TGTGCCAGCAGCCAAGAAGCAGGTACCTTTGGAAACACCATATATTTT
TRBV4-2	NA	TRBJ2-1	NA	CASSQDWAGNNEQFF	TGTGCCAGCAGCCAAGACTGGGCGGGGAACAATGAGCAGTTCTTC
TRBV4-1	TRBD1	TRBJ2-2	NA	CASSQWDRGGTGELFF	TGCGCCAGCAGCCAGTGGGACAGGGGAGGCACCGGGGAGCTGTTTTTT